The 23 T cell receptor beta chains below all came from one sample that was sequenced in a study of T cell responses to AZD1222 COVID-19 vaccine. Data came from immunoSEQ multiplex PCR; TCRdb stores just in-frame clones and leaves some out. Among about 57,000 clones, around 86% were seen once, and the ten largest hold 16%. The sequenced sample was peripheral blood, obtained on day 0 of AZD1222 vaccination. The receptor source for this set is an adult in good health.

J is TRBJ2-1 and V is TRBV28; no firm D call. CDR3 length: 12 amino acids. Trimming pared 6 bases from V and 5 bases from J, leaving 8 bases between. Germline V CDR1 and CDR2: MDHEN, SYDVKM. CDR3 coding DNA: TGTGCCAGCAGCCCCGCCCACAATGAGCAGTTCTTC. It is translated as CASSPAHNEQFF.

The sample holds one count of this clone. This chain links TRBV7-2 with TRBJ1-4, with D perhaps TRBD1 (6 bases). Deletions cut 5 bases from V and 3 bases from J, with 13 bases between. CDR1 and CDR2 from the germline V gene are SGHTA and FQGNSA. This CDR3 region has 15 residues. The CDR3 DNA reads TGTGCCAGCAGCCCCCGAGCAGGGGCTAATGAAAAACTGTTTTTT. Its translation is CASSPRAGANEKLFF.

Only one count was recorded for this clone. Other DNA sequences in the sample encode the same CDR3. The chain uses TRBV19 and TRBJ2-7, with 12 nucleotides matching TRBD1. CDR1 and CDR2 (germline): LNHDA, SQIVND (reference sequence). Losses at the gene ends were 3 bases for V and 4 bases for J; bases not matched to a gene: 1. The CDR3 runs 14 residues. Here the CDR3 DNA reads TGTGCCAGTAGTATGGGACAGGGGGCTTACGAGCAGTACTTC. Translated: CASSMGQGAYEQYF.

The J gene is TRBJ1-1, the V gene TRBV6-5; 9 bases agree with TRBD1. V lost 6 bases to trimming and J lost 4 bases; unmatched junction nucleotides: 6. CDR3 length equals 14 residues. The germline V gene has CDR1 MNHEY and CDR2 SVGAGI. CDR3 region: CASRPRTGVTEAFF. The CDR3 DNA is TGTGCCAGCAGACCTAGGACAGGGGTCACTGAAGCTTTCTTT.

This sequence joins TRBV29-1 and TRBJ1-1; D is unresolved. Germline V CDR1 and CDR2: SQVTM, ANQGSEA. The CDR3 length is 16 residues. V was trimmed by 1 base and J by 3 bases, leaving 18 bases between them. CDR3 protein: CSVEGVQAREDTEAFF. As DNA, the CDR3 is TGCAGCGTTGAAGGGGTGCAGGCCCGGGAAGACACTGAAGCTTTCTTT. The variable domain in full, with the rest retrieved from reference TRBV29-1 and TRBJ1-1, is SAVISQKPSRDICQRGTSLTIQCQVDSQVTMMFWYRQQPGQSLTLIATANQGSEATYESGFVIDKFPISRPNLTFSTLTVSNMSPEDSSIYLCSVEGVQAREDTEAFFGQGTRLTVV.

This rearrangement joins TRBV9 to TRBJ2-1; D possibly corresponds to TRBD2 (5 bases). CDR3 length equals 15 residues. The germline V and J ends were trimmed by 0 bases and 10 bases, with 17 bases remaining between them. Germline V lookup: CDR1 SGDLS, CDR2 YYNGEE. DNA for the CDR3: TGTGCCAGCAGCGTAGAGGCTAGCCCATCCCAAGAGCAGTTCTTC. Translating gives CASSVEASPSQEQFF.

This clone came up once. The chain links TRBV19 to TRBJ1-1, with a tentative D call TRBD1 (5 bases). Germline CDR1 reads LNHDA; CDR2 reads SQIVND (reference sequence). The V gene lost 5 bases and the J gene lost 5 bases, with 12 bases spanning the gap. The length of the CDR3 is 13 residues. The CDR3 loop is CASSLGRETEAFF. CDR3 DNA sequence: TGTGCCAGTAGTCTAGGCAGGGAAACTGAAGCTTTCTTT.

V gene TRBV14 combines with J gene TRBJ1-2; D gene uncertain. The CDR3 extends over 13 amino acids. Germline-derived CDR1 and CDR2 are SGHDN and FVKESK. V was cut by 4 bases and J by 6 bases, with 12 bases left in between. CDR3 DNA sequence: TGTGCCAGCAGCCCCCGGCCCGGGGATGGCTACACCTTC. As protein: CASSPRPGDGYTF.

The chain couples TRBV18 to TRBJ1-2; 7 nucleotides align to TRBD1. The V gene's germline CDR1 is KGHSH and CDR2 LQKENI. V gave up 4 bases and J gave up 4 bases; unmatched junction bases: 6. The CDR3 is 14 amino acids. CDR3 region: CASSLRQGGYGYTF. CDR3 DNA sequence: TGTGCCAGCTCACTCCGACAGGGTGGCTATGGCTACACCTTC.

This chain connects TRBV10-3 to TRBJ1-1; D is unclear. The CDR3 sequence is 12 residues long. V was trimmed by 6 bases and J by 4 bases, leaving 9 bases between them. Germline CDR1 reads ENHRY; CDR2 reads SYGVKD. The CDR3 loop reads CAISSRGTEAFF. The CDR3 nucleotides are TGTGCCATCAGCTCCCGGGGCACTGAAGCTTTCTTT.

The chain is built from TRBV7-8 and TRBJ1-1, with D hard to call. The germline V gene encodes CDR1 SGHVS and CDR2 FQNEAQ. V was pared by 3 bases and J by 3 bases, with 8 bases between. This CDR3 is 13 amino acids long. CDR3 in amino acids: CASSFLKDTEAFF. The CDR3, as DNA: TGTGCCAGCAGCTTCCTCAAGGACACTGAAGCTTTCTTT.

The chain's CDR3 is CASSEGAGYGYTF. The CDR3 DNA is TGTGCCAGCAGTGAGGGGGCGGGCTATGGCTACACCTTC. This rearrangement joins TRBV7-8 to TRBJ1-2; 7 nucleotides agree with TRBD1. V lost 6 bases, J lost 4 bases, and 5 bases stayed unmatched. Germline V lookup: CDR1 SGHVS, CDR2 FQNEAQ. CDR3 length: 13 residues.

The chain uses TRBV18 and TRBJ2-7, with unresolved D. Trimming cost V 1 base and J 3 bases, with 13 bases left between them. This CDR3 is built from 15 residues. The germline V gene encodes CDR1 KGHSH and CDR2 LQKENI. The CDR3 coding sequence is TGTGCCAGCTCACCACGGTCCGGTTATTACTACGAGCAGTACTTC. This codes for CASSPRSGYYYEQYF.

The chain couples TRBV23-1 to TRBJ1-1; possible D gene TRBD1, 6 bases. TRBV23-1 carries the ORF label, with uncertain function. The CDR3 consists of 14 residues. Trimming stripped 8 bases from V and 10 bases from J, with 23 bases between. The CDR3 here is CASAGGRGASIAFF. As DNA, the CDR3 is TGCGCCAGCGCCGGGGGGCGGGGGGCGTCGATAGCTTTCTTT.

This CDR3 is CASSLSGQGLSEQYF. DNA of the CDR3: TGTGCCAGCAGCCTATCGGGACAGGGTTTAAGCGAGCAGTACTTC. The gene calls are TRBV7-2 and TRBJ2-7; 9 bases agree with TRBD1. This CDR3 has 15 residues. Germline CDR1 is SGHTA and CDR2 is FQGNSA. The ends lost 5 bases at V and 6 bases at J; junction bases unmatched: 11.

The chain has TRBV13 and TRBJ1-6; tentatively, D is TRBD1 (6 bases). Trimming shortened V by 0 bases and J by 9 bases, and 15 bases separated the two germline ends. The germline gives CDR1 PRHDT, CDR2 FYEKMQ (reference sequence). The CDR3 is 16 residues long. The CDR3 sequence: CASSLGQQGRGSPLHF. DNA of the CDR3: TGTGCCAGCAGCTTAGGCCAGCAGGGGAGGGGTTCACCCCTCCACTTT.

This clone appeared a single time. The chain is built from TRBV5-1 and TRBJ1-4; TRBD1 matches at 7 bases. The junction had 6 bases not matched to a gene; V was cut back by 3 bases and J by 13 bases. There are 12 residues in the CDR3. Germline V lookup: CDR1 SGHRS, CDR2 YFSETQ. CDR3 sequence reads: CASSWGDSTLFF. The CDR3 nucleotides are TGCGCCAGCAGCTGGGGGGACAGTACACTGTTTTTT.

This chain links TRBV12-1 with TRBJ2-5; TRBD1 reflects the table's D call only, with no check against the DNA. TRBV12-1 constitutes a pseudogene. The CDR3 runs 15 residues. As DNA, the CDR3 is TGTGCCATCAAGGGCCCCAGGCCAGGGGAAGAGACCCAGTACTTC. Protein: CAIKGPRPGEETQYF.

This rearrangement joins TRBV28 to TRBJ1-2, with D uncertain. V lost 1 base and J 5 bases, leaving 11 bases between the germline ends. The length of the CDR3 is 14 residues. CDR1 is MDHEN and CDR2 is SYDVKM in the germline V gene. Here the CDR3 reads CASSLSVGSYGYTF. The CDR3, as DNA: TGTGCCAGCAGTTTATCGGTCGGAAGTTATGGCTACACCTTC.

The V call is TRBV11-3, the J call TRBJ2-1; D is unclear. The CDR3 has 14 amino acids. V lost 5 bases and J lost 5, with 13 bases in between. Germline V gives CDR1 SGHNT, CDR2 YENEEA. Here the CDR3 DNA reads TGTGCCAGCAGCCTCTCCAGGACCAACAATGAGCAGTTCTTC. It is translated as CASSLSRTNNEQFF. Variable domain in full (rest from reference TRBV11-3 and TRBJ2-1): EAGVVQSPRYKIIEKKQPVAFWCNPISGHNTLYWYLQNLGQGPELLIRYENEEAVDDSQLPKDRFSAERLKGVDSTLKIQPAELGDSAVYLCASSLSRTNNEQFFGPGTRLTVL.

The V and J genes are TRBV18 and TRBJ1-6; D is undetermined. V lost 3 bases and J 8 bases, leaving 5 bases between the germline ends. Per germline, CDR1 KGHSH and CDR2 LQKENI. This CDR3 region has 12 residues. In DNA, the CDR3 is TGTGCCAGCTCACCCCGGGATTCACCCCTCCACTTT. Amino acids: CASSPRDSPLHF.

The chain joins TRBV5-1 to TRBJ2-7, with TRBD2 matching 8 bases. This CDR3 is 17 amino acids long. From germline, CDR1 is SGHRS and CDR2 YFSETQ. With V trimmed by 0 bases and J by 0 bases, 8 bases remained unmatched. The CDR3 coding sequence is TGCGCCAGCAGCTTGGGGGGGACTAGTCGAAGCTCCTACGAGCAGTACTTC. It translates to CASSLGGTSRSSYEQYF.

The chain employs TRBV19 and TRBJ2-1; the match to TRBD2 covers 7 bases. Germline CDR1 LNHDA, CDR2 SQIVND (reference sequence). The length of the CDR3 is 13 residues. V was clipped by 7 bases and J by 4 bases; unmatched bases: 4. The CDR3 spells CASKSSGYNEQFF. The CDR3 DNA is TGTGCCAGTAAGTCTAGCGGATACAATGAGCAGTTCTTC.